These 9 T cell receptor beta chains came from one sample sequenced in a study of blood T cell repertoires in COVID-19. Only in-frame clones appear in the TCRdb table, and some are missing; sequencing was by immunoSEQ multiplex PCR. The sample lists 150,000 to 200,000 clones; approximately 82% were seen once. The specimen sequenced was peripheral blood. The source of these receptors is a human donor with acute or convalescent COVID-19. The donor label of this sample is uncertain.

The genes are TRBV5-4 and TRBJ1-2; D unresolved. The V and J ends lost 4 bases and 4 bases respectively, with 11 bases between them. Germline values: CDR1 SGHNT, CDR2 YYREEE (reference sequence). The CDR3 extends over 13 amino acids. As DNA, the CDR3 is TGTGCCAGCAGCGCAGAAAACAGCTATGGCTACACCTTC. Its protein product is CASSAENSYGYTF.

V is TRBV7-8 and J is TRBJ2-5; no clear D gene. Looked up from germline, CDR1 is SGHVS and CDR2 is FQNEAQ. V was clipped by 1 base and J by 1 base, with 16 bases between them. CDR3 size: 17 residues. The CDR3 sequence is CASSLVGVRRIQETQYF. DNA of the CDR3: TGTGCCAGCAGCTTAGTCGGTGTGAGGCGGATCCAAGAGACCCAGTACTTC.

This chain links TRBV27 with TRBJ2-1; D might be TRBD1 (8 bases). The V end lost 4 bases, the J end lost 4 bases, and 23 bases lay between the germline ends. This CDR3 is built from 18 residues. CDR1 MNHEY and CDR2 SMNVEV come from the germline V gene (reference sequence). CDR3 nucleotide sequence: TGTGCCAGCAGTTCCTGGGACAGGCGGCTAGCGGAATACAATGAGCAGTTCTTC. Translation: CASSSWDRRLAEYNEQFF.

The genes are TRBV27 and TRBJ1-4; D call uncertain. This CDR3 has 16 residues. Germline V gene lookup returns CDR1 MNHEY and CDR2 SMNVEV (reference sequence). V dropped 4 bases and J dropped 3 bases, with 15 bases sitting between them. Here the CDR3 DNA reads TGTGCCAGCAGTTCTGTACACTGGGAGGCTAATGAAAAACTGTTTTTT. Protein: CASSSVHWEANEKLFF.

The chain recombines TRBV3-1 (or the pseudogene TRBV3-2) with TRBJ2-6; 10 bases line up with TRBD2. The CDR3 runs 19 residues. Looked up from germline, CDR1 is LGHDT and CDR2 is YNNKEL (reference sequence). Trimming took 1 base from V and 4 from J; bases not matched to a gene: 10. CDR3 sequence reads: CASSQVSLAGVGGANVLTF. CDR3 DNA: TGTGCCAGCAGCCAAGTCTCTCTAGCGGGAGTGGGAGGGGCCAACGTCCTGACTTTC.

The V call is TRBV7-2, the J call TRBJ2-1; 10 bases are shared with TRBD2. Losses at the gene ends were 4 bases for V and 8 bases for J; bases not matched to a gene: 17. The CDR3 extends over 18 amino acids. Per the germline V gene, CDR1 is SGHTA and CDR2 is FQGNSA. The CDR3 nucleotides read TGTGCCAGCAGCTCGAGTCCCAGGCTAGCGGGAGAAGGGGATGAGCAGTTCTTC. This gives the protein CASSSSPRLAGEGDEQFF.

J is TRBJ2-3 and V is TRBV7-9; TRBD1 agrees at 7 bases. The CDR3 runs to 14 residues. Unmatched junction bases numbered 2, after V lost 3 bases and J lost 2 bases. CDR1 and CDR2 from the germline V gene are SEHNR and FQNEAQ (reference sequence). The CDR3 nucleotides read TGTGCCAGCAGCTTGGGGACAGACACAGATACGCAGTATTTT. Translated, it gives CASSLGTDTDTQYF.

On this clone itself: Other DNA sequences in the sample encode the same CDR3. This chain links TRBV27 with TRBJ2-7, with TRBD1 matching over 8 bases. J was trimmed by 2 bases and V by 6 bases; bases with no gene match: 6. This CDR3 contains 14 residues. Looked up from germline, CDR1 is MNHEY and CDR2 is SMNVEV (reference sequence). The DNA for the CDR3 is TGTGCCAGCAGCCTAGACAGGGGAACCTACGAGCAGTACTTC. Translation gives CASSLDRGTYEQYF.

The V call is TRBV2, the J call TRBJ1-2; the D is unclear. Germline assignment: CDR1 SNHLY and CDR2 FYNNEI. Trimming pared 3 bases from V and 3 bases from J, leaving 5 bases between. The CDR3 sequence is 12 residues long. The chain's CDR3 is CASSERDYGYTF. CDR3 DNA: TGTGCCAGCAGTGAGCGGGACTATGGCTACACCTTC.